This is a list of T cell receptor beta chains from one sample in a study of CD8 T cells in ankylosing spondylitis. Each CDR3 protein gets one entry after TCRdb re-called the 5' RACE reads with MiXCR. This sample has a few hundred thousand distinct CDR3 sequences, with roughly a quarter found just once. Material for sequencing was blood, either unsorted or a sorted T cell fraction (not recorded which). All receptors derive from a male donor with ankylosing spondylitis or in good health (not recorded which). Both conserved end residues are part of each CDR3. The D gene is left open where the match is weak. Some rows have no size entry. The others give once, few or many, or a class for an expanded clone.

j_gene,v_gene,abundance,d_gene,CDR3aa,CDR3nt
TRBJ2-3,TRBV20-1,NA,TRBD1,CSATLGQGFADTQYF,TGCAGTGCTACCCTGGGACAGGGGTTTGCAGATACGCAGTATTTT
TRBJ2-6,TRBV12-3/TRBV12-4,few,TRBD1,CASGLTGAPGANVLTF,TGTGCCAGCGGGCTGACAGGGGCTCCGGGGGCCAACGTCCTGACTTTC
TRBJ2-1,TRBV6-1,NA,NA,CASRGLANNEQFF,TGTGCCAGCAGAGGACTGGCGAACAATGAGCAGTTCTTC
TRBJ2-1,TRBV2,once,TRBD2,CASSSGTSGAYNEQFF,TGTGCCAGCAGCTCTGGGACTAGCGGAGCCTACAATGAGCAGTTCTTC
TRBJ2-5,TRBV20-1,NA,NA,CSAGSFGRGETQYF,TGCAGTGCAGGTAGTTTCGGCCGGGGAGAGACCCAGTACTTC
TRBJ1-1,TRBV6-1,NA,TRBD1,CASRTSPGTVSTEAFF,TGTGCCAGCAGGACGAGTCCCGGGACAGTGAGCACTGAAGCTTTCTTT
TRBJ1-1,TRBV29-1,many,NA,CSVEAIMNTEAFF,TGCAGCGTTGAAGCAATCATGAACACTGAAGCTTTCTTT
TRBJ2-7,TRBV6-5,NA,NA,CASSYSAGNTPRNF,TGTGCCAGCAGTTACTCCGCAGGAAACACACCCAGGAACTTC
TRBJ1-2,TRBV20-1,few,NA,CSARIDAYGYTF,TGCAGTGCTAGAATAGACGCCTATGGCTACACCTTC
TRBJ2-3,TRBV6-1,NA,NA,CASKVRGGANTDTQYF,TGTGCCAGCAAAGTCAGGGGGGGGGCCAACACAGATACGCAGTATTTT
TRBJ2-3,TRBV6-5,NA,NA,CASSRTTDTQYF,TGTGCCAGCAGCAGGACAACAGATACGCAGTATTTT
TRBJ2-3,TRBV7-9,many,NA,CASSPQLTDTQYF,TGTGCCAGCAGCCCACAATTGACAGATACGCAGTATTTT
TRBJ2-5,TRBV20-1,once,TRBD2,CSATGTSGVETQYF,TGCAGTGCAACCGGGACTAGCGGGGTTGAGACCCAGTACTTC
TRBJ2-3,TRBV10-3,NA,TRBD1,CAIRVTGGTDTQYF,TGTGCCATCAGGGTGACAGGGGGCACAGATACGCAGTATTTT
TRBJ2-2,TRBV12-3/TRBV12-4,NA,NA,CASSMDSTTGELFF,TGTGCCAGCAGTATGGACAGTACCACCGGGGAGCTGTTTTTT
TRBJ2-3,TRBV5-1,few,NA,CASSLTPLGTDTQYF,TGCGCCAGCAGCTTGACACCACTAGGCACAGATACGCAGTATTTT
TRBJ2-3,TRBV29-1,many,TRBD2,CSVDLIAGGPKDTQYF,TGCAGCGTTGATCTCATAGCGGGGGGGCCTAAAGATACGCAGTATTTT
TRBJ2-1,TRBV9,NA,NA,CASSVVAHYNEQFF,TGTGCCAGCAGCGTAGTTGCTCACTACAATGAGCAGTTCTTC
TRBJ2-7,TRBV12-3/TRBV12-4,NA,NA,CASSFGRQGMVYEQYF,TGTGCCAGCAGTTTTGGTCGGCAGGGGATGGTCTACGAGCAGTACTTC
TRBJ2-6,TRBV20-1,NA,NA,CSARDWGGEAGSGANVLTF,TGCAGTGCTAGAGATTGGGGGGGCGAGGCAGGGTCTGGGGCCAACGTCCTGACTTTC
TRBJ2-7,TRBV4-3,many,TRBD1,CASSQAQGQGRTERGTYYEQYF,TGCGCCAGCAGCCAAGCTCAGGGACAGGGCCGCACCGAGCGGGGCACCTACTACGAGCAGTACTTC
TRBJ2-7,TRBV4-1,many,NA,CASSQELGQVMSTRF,TGCGCCAGCAGCCAAGAATTAGGCCAAGTAATGTCGACACGCTTC
TRBJ2-7,TRBV20-1,few,NA,CSARDATDVVSYEQYF,TGCAGTGCTAGAGATGCCACGGACGTAGTCTCCTACGAGCAGTACTTC
TRBJ2-5,TRBV28,many,NA,CASSLEGTETQYF,TGTGCCAGCAGTTTAGAAGGGACAGAGACCCAGTACTTC
TRBJ2-7,TRBV29-1,NA,TRBD1,CSVTRTGLGEQYF,TGCAGCGTGACACGGACAGGGTTGGGCGAGCAGTACTTC
TRBJ2-1,TRBV24-1,few,NA,CATSDSGTEYNEQFF,TGTGCCACCAGTGACTCCGGGACTGAATACAATGAGCAGTTCTTC
TRBJ2-2,TRBV12-3/TRBV12-4,many,NA,CASRIHTVRDSAGELFF,TGTGCCAGCAGAATCCATACTGTACGGGACTCTGCAGGGGAGCTGTTTTTT
TRBJ1-5,TRBV20-1,NA,NA,CSATRTGMGNQPQHF,TGCAGTGCTACTAGAACAGGTATGGGCAATCAGCCCCAGCATTTT
TRBJ2-3,TRBV20-1,many,NA,CSARAADTQYF,TGCAGTGCTAGAGCAGCAGATACGCAGTATTTT
TRBJ2-1,TRBV7-9,many,TRBD1,CASRGTGGWREQFF,TGTGCCAGCCGGGGGACAGGGGGATGGAGGGAGCAGTTCTTC
TRBJ2-7,TRBV7-8,NA,NA,CASSQTTPSYEQYF,TGTGCCAGCAGCCAGACTACACCCTCCTACGAGCAGTACTTC
TRBJ1-6,TRBV20-1,many,NA,CSALGSLRSSYNSPLHF,TGCAGTGCCCTTGGGAGTTTGAGGAGCTCCTATAATTCACCCCTCCACTTT
TRBJ2-1,TRBV5-8,NA,NA,CASSSRLLYNEQFF,TGTGCCAGCAGCTCTAGGCTGCTCTACAATGAGCAGTTCTTC
TRBJ1-4,TRBV20-1,NA,NA,CSARGEVKEKLFF,TGCAGTGCTAGAGGAGAGGTAAAGGAAAAACTGTTTTTT
TRBJ2-3,TRBV6-1,few,TRBD2,CASSEAAGTNTDTQYF,TGTGCCAGCAGTGAAGCAGCGGGAACTAACACAGATACGCAGTATTTT
TRBJ2-1,TRBV5-1,many,NA,CASSLGVVNNEQFF,TGCGCCAGCAGCTTGGGGGTCGTGAACAATGAGCAGTTCTTC
TRBJ2-7,TRBV18,NA,NA,CASSGTGAYEQYF,TGTGCCAGCTCGGGGACTGGGGCCTACGAGCAGTACTTC
TRBJ2-2,TRBV10-3,NA,NA,CAISEKARGELFF,TGTGCCATCAGCGAAAAGGCCCGCGGGGAGCTGTTTTTT
TRBJ2-3,TRBV5-8,NA,NA,CASSIWAGRTDTQYF,TGTGCCAGCAGCATTTGGGCAGGGCGCACAGATACGCAGTATTTT
TRBJ1-2,TRBV20-1,NA,TRBD1,CSASPGQGTF,TGCAGTGCGAGCCCGGGACAGGGGACCTTC
TRBJ2-4,TRBV5-1,NA,NA,CASSLVSGRNIQYF,TGCGCCAGCAGCTTGGTGAGCGGACGAAACATTCAGTACTTC
TRBJ1-2,TRBV2,many,NA,CASSEGTAPLYGYTF,TGTGCCAGCAGTGAAGGGACGGCCCCGCTATATGGCTACACCTTC
TRBJ1-2,TRBV29-1,few,TRBD1,CSVDLEGGADTF,TGCAGCGTGGATCTGGAAGGGGGCGCAGACACCTTC
TRBJ2-1,TRBV6-4,NA,NA,CASSDSRDNEQFF,TGTGCCAGCAGTGACTCGAGGGACAATGAGCAGTTCTTC
TRBJ1-3,TRBV10-3,NA,NA,CAISESGNTIYF,TGTGCCATCAGTGAGTCGGGGAACACCATATATTTT
TRBJ1-4,TRBV18,NA,NA,CASSPMDGKLFF,TGTGCCAGCTCACCTATGGACGGAAAACTGTTTTTT
TRBJ2-5,TRBV5-6,few,NA,CASSLMDGPTRETQYF,TGTGCCAGCAGCTTGATGGACGGCCCCACGAGGGAGACCCAGTACTTC
TRBJ1-1,TRBV15,NA,NA,CATSSVVGWTEAFF,TGTGCCACCAGCAGTGTCGTAGGGTGGACTGAAGCTTTCTTT
TRBJ1-1,TRBV6-1,many,NA,CASHRSLSTEAFF,TGTGCCAGCCATCGTTCACTTAGCACTGAAGCTTTCTTT
TRBJ2-7,TRBV12-3/TRBV12-4,many,NA,CASSFRGNEQYF,TGTGCCAGCAGTTTTCGGGGGAACGAGCAGTACTTC
TRBJ2-7,TRBV20-1,few,NA,CSAQGPPEAYEQYF,TGCAGTGCCCAGGGACCTCCGGAGGCCTACGAGCAGTACTTC
TRBJ2-1,TRBV5-1,many,TRBD1,CASSLRTGGNNEQFF,TGCGCCAGCAGCTTGCGGACAGGGGGTAACAATGAGCAGTTCTTC
TRBJ2-1,TRBV24-1,many,NA,CATSAAGGGYNEQFF,TGTGCCACCAGTGCCGCCGGGGGAGGATACAATGAGCAGTTCTTC
TRBJ2-5,TRBV12-3/TRBV12-4,once,TRBD2,CASSPLGRGVQETQYF,TGTGCCAGCAGTCCACTCGGGCGGGGGGTCCAAGAGACCCAGTACTTC
TRBJ2-1,TRBV11-1,NA,NA,CASSLRGAPSSYNEQFF,TGTGCCAGCAGCTTACGGGGCGCACCGAGCTCCTACAATGAGCAGTTCTTC
TRBJ2-2,TRBV28,many,NA,CASSLQNTGELFF,TGTGCCAGCAGTTTACAGAACACCGGGGAGCTGTTTTTT
TRBJ2-5,TRBV6-2/TRBV6-3,many,NA,CASGFSGETQYF,TGTGCCAGCGGATTCAGCGGAGAGACCCAGTACTTC
TRBJ2-3,TRBV12-3/TRBV12-4,few,NA,CASSPGRVDTQYF,TGTGCCAGCAGCCCAGGCAGGGTTGATACGCAGTATTTT